This record concerns one TCR beta chain sequence. This sample is part of a study of blood T cell repertoires in COVID-19. Donors in Cohort 3 who had recovered were those with two negative PCRs, healthcare professional clearance, or resolution of their symptoms. The V gene lost 0 bases and the J gene lost 3 bases, with 12 bases spanning the gap. Germline CDR1 is LNHNV and CDR2 is YYDKDF (reference sequence). The CDR3 runs to 16 residues. Under the authors' procedure: From reference gene primer amplification, estimates of nucleated cell counts were derived. Clones were sequenced by immunoSEQ multiplex PCR, and TCRdb holds only the in-frame ones, with some missing. V, J and clone size reflect that table, while D and trimming were determined from the DNA. The repertoire includes about 250,000 clones, approximately 90% of them detected once, and 3% sits in the top ten.

The receptor was isolated from a woman between 50 and 59 years old who had recovered from COVID-19. The sample taken for sequencing was PBMCs or T cells enriched from blood (not recorded which). The genes are TRBV15 and TRBJ1-5, with D hard to call. CDR3 sequence (DNA): TGTGCCACCAGCAGAGATCCTCCGCAGGACAATCAGCCCCAGCATTTT. This sequence encodes CATSRDPPQDNQPQHF.